The clone carrying this T cell receptor (beta chain) has a handful of counts. Its target is not known. TCRdb used MiXCR to reprocess the reads, holding one entry per CDR3 protein. Of a few hundred thousand distinct CDR3 sequences listed, roughly 13% are singletons. This specimen comes from a study of T cell repertoires in cytomegalovirus infection. Study-wide context: Public TCR beta signatures were indicative of both CMV infection and a matching HLA type. The study's findings and limits: The ex vivo response showed dominance by HLA-C-restricted CMV-specific TCR beta clonotypes. Cumulative public TCR beta family frequency identified carriers of CMV plus the relevant HLA.

The receptor comes from a human donor in good health (CMV status not recorded). Some clones in this sample may be carry-over from other donors' samples. The sample comprised PBMCs.

CDR3 region: CASSYSGSGANVLTF. The DNA for the CDR3 is TGTGCCAGCAGCTACTCAGGCTCTGGGGCCAACGTCCTGACTTTC. V and J are TRBV3-1 and TRBJ2-6; D remains unclear. CDR1 LGHDT and CDR2 YNNKEL come from the germline V gene (reference sequence). V lost 5 bases and J lost 0, with 8 bases in between. The length of the CDR3 is 15 residues.